The sequence of this T cell receptor beta chain was determined in a study of TIL therapy for anti-PD-1-resistant metastatic lung cancer. Sample time point: pre-treatment sample, taken before nivolumab and TIL therapy. Germline V gene sequence: CDR1 SNHLY, CDR2 FYNNEI. The CDR3 loop spans 15 amino acids. Trimming stripped 4 bases from V and 2 bases from J, with 9 bases between. The libraries were made with immunoSEQ v3. Sequenced by immunoSEQ multiplex PCR; TCRdb stores in-frame clones only, minus some. The data hold tens of thousands of clones, with roughly 78% observed a single time. The J gene is TRBJ2-6, the V gene TRBV2; D gene unclear. This TCR was recovered from a man between 65 and 85 years old with non-small cell lung cancer. This specimen consisted of blood, obtained at baseline. The CDR3 DNA follows: TGTGCCAGCAGTGTACGGCCAACTGGGGCCAACGTCCTGACTTTC. Residues: CASSVRPTGANVLTF.